This passage covers 19 T cell receptor beta chains from one sample sequenced in a study of regulatory T cells in long-lasting Graves disease. Both iRepertoire HTBI primers and Arm-PCR of CDR3 regions were used to build the TCR beta libraries. Using its own MiXCR run on the multiplex PCR reads, TCRdb lists one record per CDR3 protein. The repertoire holds over 400,000 distinct CDR3 sequences, 12% to 15% seen once, with 17% in the top ten. Sample time point: newly diagnosed GD, antithyroid drugs for less than 3 months. PBMC-derived RNA was used for the TCR library. This sample was shared with a second study, whose subject was T cells in Graves' hyperthyroidism and ophthalmopathy.

Sample: peripheral blood mononuclear cells (PBMCs), taken at new diagnosis, from a patient treated with antithyroid drugs. The source is a woman aged 45-59 years with Graves disease.

This clonotype has ten or more counts. The conserved phenylalanine or tryptophan normally closing the CDR3 is absent here, so this likely arose from a read error. The chain employs TRBV6-2 or TRBV6-3 and TRBJ2-7; a weak D match, TRBD2 (7 bases). Trimming cost V 0 bases and J 0 bases, with 21 bases left between them. The CDR3 runs 19 residues. CDR1 and CDR2 (germline): MNHEY, SVGEGT. In nucleotides, the CDR3 is TGTGCCAGCAGTTACTCGCGTAGGCGGGGGCTGACTGACTCCTACGAGCAGTACCTC. It is translated as CASSYSRRRGLTDSYEQYL.

This clonotype was detected many times. The chain carries TRBV11-2 and TRBJ2-3; D might be TRBD1 (5 bases). Germline loops: CDR1 SGHAT, CDR2 FQNNGV. The CDR3 totals 14 residues. V was shortened by 4 bases and J by 1 base, with 9 bases between the two germline ends. The CDR3 spells CASSSTVRTDTQYF. The DNA of the CDR3 is TGTGCCAGCAGCTCGACAGTTCGCACAGATACGCAGTATTTT.

This clonotype was detected many times. The J gene is TRBJ2-1, the V gene TRBV3-1; 9 positions agree with TRBD1. The V and J ends lost 2 bases and 8 bases, in that order; junction bases with no gene match: 10. This CDR3 has 16 amino acids. CDR1 is LGHDT and CDR2 is YNNKEL in the germline V gene (reference sequence). The CDR3: CASSQTLGDRVYEQFF. Written as DNA, the CDR3 is TGTGCCAGCAGCCAAACCTTAGGGGACAGGGTCTATGAGCAGTTCTTC.

This clonotype appeared a single time. A read error may explain this, as a much larger clone is one base away. The rearrangement uses TRBV11-3 and TRBJ2-1; TRBD2 agrees at 8 bases. CDR1 and CDR2 from the germline V gene are SGHNT and YENEEA. The CDR3 spans 18 residues. The chain's CDR3 is CTSSNSGGAGGGYNEQFF. The CDR3 DNA is TGTACCAGCAGCAATAGTGGGGGCGCGGGAGGTGGCTACAATGAGCAGTTCTTC.

This clonotype was counted between two and nine times. This chain connects TRBV3-1 to TRBJ2-1, with TRBD2 matching 7 bases. Trimming at V came to 4 bases and at J to 0 bases, leaving 9 bases not matched to a gene. Germline CDR1 LGHDT, CDR2 YNNKEL (reference sequence). CDR3 length: 17 amino acids. The chain's CDR3 is CASSRTEGGSSYNEQFF. CDR3 nucleotides: TGTGCCAGCAGCCGAACTGAAGGCGGGAGCTCCTACAATGAGCAGTTCTTC.

This clonotype has a count of ten or more. This chain connects TRBV14 to TRBJ2-5; possibly TRBD1 for D (6 bases). V lost 5 bases, J lost 5 bases, and 21 bases lay in between. Germline V gene data show CDR1 as SGHDN and CDR2 as FVKESK. This CDR3 has 16 residues. DNA for the CDR3: TGTGCCAGCAGCTCAAGCCAAGACAGGCTCAGGGAGACCCAGTACTTC. It translates to CASSSSQDRLRETQYF.

This clonotype was observed at least ten times. The genes are TRBV6-2 or TRBV6-3 and TRBJ2-3, with a weak D call TRBD2 (6 bases). Per the germline V gene, CDR1 is MNHEY and CDR2 is SVGEGT. CDR3 length: 16 amino acids. Trimming left V 4 bases short and J 2 bases short, with 16 bases between. The CDR3 sequence: CASSLGGAGFTDTQYF. In nucleotides, the CDR3 is TGTGCCAGCAGTTTAGGCGGGGCGGGGTTCACAGATACGCAGTATTTT.

The V and J genes are TRBV6-1 and TRBJ1-4; TRBD1 matches 7 bases. V shed 5 bases and J 3 bases; nucleotides not matched to a gene: 3. The CDR3 length is 14 residues. CDR1 and CDR2 (germline): MNHNS, SASEGT. CDR3 protein: CASSKDRANEKLFF. The DNA of the CDR3 is TGTGCCAGCAGTAAAGACAGGGCTAATGAAAAACTGTTTTTT.

There are many counts of this clonotype. The DNA of the CDR3 is TGTGCCAGCAGCCCTTTTGGGGGGGTTCCCTACGAGCAGTACTTC. Protein sequence: CASSPFGGVPYEQYF. The V and J genes are TRBV6-1 and TRBJ2-7; 7 bases align to TRBD2. This CDR3 is 15 amino acids long. The germline V gene has CDR1 MNHNS and CDR2 SASEGT. V lost 6 bases and J lost 2; bases outside the gene matches: 10.

At least ten counts were recorded for this clonotype. V is TRBV7-2 and J is TRBJ2-1; no definite D call. Germline CDR1 and CDR2: SGHTA and FQGNSA. V was clipped by 3 bases and J by 0 bases, with 9 bases between them. There are 15 residues in the CDR3. CDR3 coding DNA: TGTGCCAGCAGCTTTCTTCAAAGCTCCTACAATGAGCAGTTCTTC. As protein: CASSFLQSSYNEQFF.

The V call is TRBV29-1, the J call TRBJ2-7; the match to TRBD2 covers 8 bases. The length of the CDR3 is 12 residues. After removal of 7 bases from V and 7 bases from J, the junction contained 9 bases not matched to a gene. The germline CDR1 and CDR2 sequences are SQVTM and ANQGSEA. CDR3 protein: CSAPGGGGEQYF. The CDR3 nucleotides read TGCAGCGCCCCCGGGGGGGGCGGGGAGCAGTACTTC.

This clonotype was recorded at least ten times. The rearrangement links TRBV28 to TRBJ2-7; possibly TRBD1 for D (6 bases). With 5 bases removed from V and 4 bases from J, the gap between germline ends came to 18 bases. Germline V gives CDR1 MDHEN, CDR2 SYDVKM. The CDR3 sequence is 15 residues long. CDR3 residues: CASSGLRDTLYEQYF. The CDR3 region has the DNA TGTGCCAGCAGTGGACTCCGGGACACCCTATACGAGCAGTACTTC.

Many counts were recorded for this clonotype. The genes are TRBV11-2 and TRBJ1-1; D gene uncertain. Trimming took 6 bases from V and 5 from J, leaving 19 bases between them. Looked up from germline, CDR1 is SGHAT and CDR2 is FQNNGV. The CDR3 sequence is 15 residues long. The CDR3 region has the DNA TGTGCCAGCAGTCCAACTCAGGTAATCGGTACTGAAGCTTTCTTT. Its protein is CASSPTQVIGTEAFF.

The gene calls are TRBV5-1 and TRBJ1-2; D not resolved. Trimming pared 7 bases from V and 1 base from J, leaving 8 bases between. Germline values: CDR1 SGHRS, CDR2 YFSETQ. This CDR3 has 12 residues. CDR3 sequence (DNA): TGCGCCAGCGGTCCAGATAACTATGGCTACACCTTC. It is translated as CASGPDNYGYTF. Supplemented by reference TRBV5-1 and TRBJ1-2, the full variable domain reads KAGVTQTPRYLIKTRGQQVTLSCSPISGHRSVSWYQQTPGQGLQFLFEYFSETQRNKGNFPGRFSGRQFSNSRSEMNVSTLELGDSALYLCASGPDNYGYTFGSGTRLTVV.

The chain couples TRBV28 to TRBJ2-3, with 7 bases lining up with TRBD2. CDR3 length: 15 amino acids. CDR1 and CDR2 from the germline V gene are MDHEN and SYDVKM. V was clipped by 5 bases and J by 5 bases; unmatched bases: 10. The CDR3 loop reads CASSVGAGVGDTQYF. In DNA, the CDR3 is TGTGCCAGCAGTGTAGGGGCGGGAGTGGGAGATACGCAGTATTTT.

This clonotype occurred many times. The chain uses TRBV30 and TRBJ2-3, with D hard to call. The CDR3 covers 14 residues. V dropped 2 bases and J dropped 2 bases, with 11 bases sitting between them. Per germline, CDR1 GTSNPN and CDR2 SVGIG (reference sequence). CDR3 bases: TGTGCCTGGAGTCAGATTTCGGTCACAGATACGCAGTATTTT. This gives the protein CAWSQISVTDTQYF.

About this clonotype: The CDR3 does not end in the conserved phenylalanine or tryptophan, so this is likely a read error. The genes are TRBV3-1 and TRBJ1-1; 7 bases align to TRBD1. The V segment lost 3 bases and the J segment 7 bases; nucleotides outside the gene matches: 2. The germline V gene has CDR1 LGHDT and CDR2 YNNKEL (reference sequence). The length of the CDR3 is 12 residues. Here the CDR3 DNA reads TGTGCCAGCAGCCAGGGACAGTTTGAAGCTTTCTGT. Protein sequence: CASSQGQFEAFC.

Notes on this clonotype: No conserved phenylalanine or tryptophan ends this CDR3, so it is likely a read error. This rearrangement joins TRBV7-2 to TRBJ2-7; 8 positions agree with TRBD1. V shed 4 bases, J shed 2 bases, and the junction held 10 bases outside the gene matches. Germline assignment: CDR1 SGHTA and CDR2 FQGNSA. The CDR3 consists of 16 residues. This chain's CDR3 is CASSSLEGQETYEQYL. In nucleotides, the CDR3 is TGTGCCAGCAGCTCTCTCGAGGGACAGGAGACCTACGAGCAGTACCTC.

This clonotype was detected only once. A read error is possible here, since a much larger clone lies one base away. The chain combines TRBV7-3 with TRBJ2-2; D remains unclear. Germline CDR1 SGHTA, CDR2 FQGTGA. V lost 2 bases to trimming and J lost 4 bases, with 2 bases between them. This CDR3 has 12 amino acids. The CDR3 DNA sequence: TGTGCCAGCAGCTTACCCACCGGGGAGCTGTTTTTT. Protein product: CASSLPTGELFF.